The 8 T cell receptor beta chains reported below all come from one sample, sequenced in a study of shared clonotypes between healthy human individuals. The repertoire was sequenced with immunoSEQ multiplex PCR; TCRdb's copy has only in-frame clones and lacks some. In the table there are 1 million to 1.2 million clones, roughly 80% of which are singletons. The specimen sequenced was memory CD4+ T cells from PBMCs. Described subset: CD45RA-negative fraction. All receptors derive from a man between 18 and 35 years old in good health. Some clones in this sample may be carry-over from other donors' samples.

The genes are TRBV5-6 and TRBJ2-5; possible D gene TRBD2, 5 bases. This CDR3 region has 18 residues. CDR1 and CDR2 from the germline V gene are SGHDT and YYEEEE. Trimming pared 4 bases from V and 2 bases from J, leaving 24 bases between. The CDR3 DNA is TGTGCCAGCAGCCCCGCCCGGAGAGAGGGTCGCGGGCAAGAGACCCAGTACTTC. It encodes CASSPARREGRGQETQYF.

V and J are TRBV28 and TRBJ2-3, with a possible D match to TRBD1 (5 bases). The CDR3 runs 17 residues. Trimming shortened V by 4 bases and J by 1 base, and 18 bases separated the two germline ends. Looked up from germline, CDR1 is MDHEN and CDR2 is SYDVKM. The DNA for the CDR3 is TGTGCCAGCAGTTGGGGCACCACTATCCCAGGCACAGATACGCAGTATTTT. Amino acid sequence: CASSWGTTIPGTDTQYF.

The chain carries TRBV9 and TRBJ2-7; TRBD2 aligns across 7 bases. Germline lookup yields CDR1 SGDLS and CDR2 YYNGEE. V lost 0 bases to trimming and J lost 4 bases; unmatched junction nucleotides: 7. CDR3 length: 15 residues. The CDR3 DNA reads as TGTGCCAGCAGCGTAGCTCCGGGAGGCCTTTACGAGCAGTACTTC. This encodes CASSVAPGGLYEQYF.

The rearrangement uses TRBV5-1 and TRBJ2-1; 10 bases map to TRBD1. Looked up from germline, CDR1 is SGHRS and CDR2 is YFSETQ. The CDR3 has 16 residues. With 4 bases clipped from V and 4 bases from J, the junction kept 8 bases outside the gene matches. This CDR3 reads CASSLPGTGAYNEQFF. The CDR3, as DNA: TGCGCCAGCAGCCTCCCCGGGACAGGGGCTTACAATGAGCAGTTCTTC.

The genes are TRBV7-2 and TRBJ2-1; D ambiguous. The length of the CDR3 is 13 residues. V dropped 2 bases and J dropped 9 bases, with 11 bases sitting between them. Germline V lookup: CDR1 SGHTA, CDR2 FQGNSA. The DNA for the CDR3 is TGTGCCAGCAGCTTATCGACGTTAAGTGAGCAGTTCTTC. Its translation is CASSLSTLSEQFF.

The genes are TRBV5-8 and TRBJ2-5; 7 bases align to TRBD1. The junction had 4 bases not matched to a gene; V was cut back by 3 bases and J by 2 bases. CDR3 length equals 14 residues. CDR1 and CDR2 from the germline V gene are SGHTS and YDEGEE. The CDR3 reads CASSSGQLQETQYF. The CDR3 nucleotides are TGTGCCAGCAGCTCGGGACAGCTTCAAGAGACCCAGTACTTC.

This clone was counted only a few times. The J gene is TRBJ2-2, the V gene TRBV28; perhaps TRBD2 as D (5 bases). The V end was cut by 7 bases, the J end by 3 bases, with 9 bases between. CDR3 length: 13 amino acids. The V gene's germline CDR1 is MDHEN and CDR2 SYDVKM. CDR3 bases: TGTGCCAGCACCAGCGGCTACACCGGGGAGCTGTTTTTT. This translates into CASTSGYTGELFF.

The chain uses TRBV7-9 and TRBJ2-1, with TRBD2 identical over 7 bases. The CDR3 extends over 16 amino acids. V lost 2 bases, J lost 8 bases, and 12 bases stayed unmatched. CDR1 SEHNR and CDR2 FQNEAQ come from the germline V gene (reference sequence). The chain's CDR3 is CASSLSFGGRGDEQFF. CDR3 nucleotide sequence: TGTGCCAGCAGCTTATCTTTCGGCGGGAGAGGGGATGAGCAGTTCTTC.